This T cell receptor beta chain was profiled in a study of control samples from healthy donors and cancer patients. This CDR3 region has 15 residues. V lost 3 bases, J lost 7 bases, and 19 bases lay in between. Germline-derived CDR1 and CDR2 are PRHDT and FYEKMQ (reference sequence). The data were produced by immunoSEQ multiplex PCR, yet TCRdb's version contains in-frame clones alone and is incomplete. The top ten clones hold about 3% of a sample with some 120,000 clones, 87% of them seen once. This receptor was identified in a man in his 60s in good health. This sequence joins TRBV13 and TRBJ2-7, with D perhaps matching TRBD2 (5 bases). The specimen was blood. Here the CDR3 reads CASSFSGNPSGEQYF. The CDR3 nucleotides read TGTGCCAGCAGCTTCTCGGGGAACCCGTCGGGGGAGCAGTACTTC.